One and the same sample provided the 13 T cell receptor beta chains below, sequenced in a study of regulatory T cells in long-lasting Graves disease. Time point in this sample: persistent/refractory GD, antithyroid drugs over 5 years with positive TRAb. With RNA extracted from PBMCs as input, the TCR library was made. The authors built TCR beta libraries using iRepertoire HTBI primers and Arm-PCR of CDR3 regions. One entry per CDR3 protein results from TCRdb running MiXCR on the multiplex PCR reads. Counted here are some 440,000 distinct CDR3 sequences, less than 25% occurring once; the ten biggest clones make up over 7.5%. This material consisted of peripheral blood mononuclear cells (PBMCs), taken when the disease was refractory, from a patient treated with antithyroid drugs. These receptors originate from a female donor with Graves disease.

This clonotype was counted a few times. This could be a read error, since a much larger clone is one nucleotide away. The V gene is TRBV2, the J gene TRBJ1-5; maybe TRBD1 (5 bases). Germline loops: CDR1 SNHLY, CDR2 FYNNEI. CDR3 size: 14 residues. The CDR3 here is CASSEARENRPQHF. The CDR3 DNA sequence: TGTGCCAGCAGTGAAGCCAGGGAGAATCGGCCCCAGCATTTT.

This chain connects TRBV10-3 to TRBJ2-3; maybe TRBD2 (6 bases). This CDR3 spans 14 amino acids. Germline V gene lookup returns CDR1 ENHRY and CDR2 SYGVKD. Trimming removed 6 bases at V and 1 base at J, with 11 bases between. For the CDR3, the DNA is TGTGCCATCAGAGATCCGGGAGGCACAGATACGCAGTATTTT. It translates to CAIRDPGGTDTQYF.

At least ten counts were recorded for this clonotype. The chain couples TRBV12-3 or TRBV12-4 to TRBJ2-7; 9 bases fit TRBD1. CDR3 length: 14 amino acids. The V and J ends lost 5 bases and 6 bases, in that order; junction bases with no gene match: 8. This chain's CDR3 is CASSVTGGGGEQYF. The DNA of the CDR3 is TGTGCCAGCAGTGTAACAGGGGGCGGAGGCGAGCAGTACTTC.

V and J are TRBV28 and TRBJ2-2; 7 nucleotides match TRBD2. The CDR3 loop spans 14 amino acids. Trimming at V came to 6 bases and at J to 6 bases, leaving 7 bases not matched to a gene. In germline, CDR1 is MDHEN, CDR2 SYDVKM. CDR3 region: CASSPRGRAGELFF. The CDR3 bases are TGTGCCAGCAGCCCCCGGGGGAGGGCCGGGGAGCTGTTTTTT. The variable domain in full, completed from reference TRBV28 and TRBJ2-2, reads DVKVTQSSRYLVKRTGEKVFLECVQDMDHENMFWYRQDPGLGLRLIYFSYDVKMKEKGDIPEGYSVSREKKERFSLILESASTNQTSMYLCASSPRGRAGELFFGEGSRLTVL.

This clonotype appeared a few times. The chain employs TRBV12-3 or TRBV12-4 and TRBJ1-5; D is undetermined. This CDR3 has 14 residues. V dropped 6 bases and J dropped 7 bases, with 16 bases sitting between them. CDR3 amino acids: CASSPEGGWQPQHF. CDR3 sequence (DNA): TGTGCCAGCAGCCCTGAGGGCGGATGGCAGCCCCAGCATTTT.

There are a few counts of this clonotype. CDR3 region: CASSVDGTPNQPQHF. The CDR3 DNA reads TGTGCCAGCAGCGTAGACGGGACTCCCAATCAGCCCCAGCATTTT. The rearrangement links TRBV9 to TRBJ1-5; D perhaps matches TRBD1 (5 bases). The V end lost 0 bases, the J end lost 3 bases, and 10 bases lay between the germline ends. This CDR3 has 15 residues. The germline V gene has CDR1 SGDLS and CDR2 YYNGEE.

The rearrangement uses TRBV27 and TRBJ2-7; TRBD2 agrees at 10 bases. Trimming cost V 4 bases and J 9 bases; bases outside gene matches: 12. The CDR3 covers 15 residues. In germline, CDR1 is MNHEY, CDR2 SMNVEV (reference sequence). CDR3 amino acids: CASSYTSGVIRWQYF. The CDR3 DNA sequence: TGTGCCAGCAGTTACACTAGCGGGGTTATACGATGGCAGTACTTC.

This clonotype was seen repeatedly, ten times or more. The chain employs TRBV6-1 and TRBJ2-2, with D possibly being TRBD1 (7 bases). The CDR3 runs to 18 residues. The germline V gene has CDR1 MNHNS and CDR2 SASEGT. Trimming removed 4 bases from V and 4 bases from J, with 22 bases in between. The CDR3 coding sequence is TGTGCCAGCAGTGCCCGGGACAGTTGGAGGGCCGGCACCGGGGAGCTGTTTTTT. Amino acid sequence: CASSARDSWRAGTGELFF.

This clonotype was seen ten or more times. This chain uses TRBV27 with TRBJ1-5; D is unresolved. The CDR3 totals 13 residues. Germline loops: CDR1 MNHEY, CDR2 SMNVEV (reference sequence). The V end lost 0 bases, the J end lost 2 bases, and 2 bases lay between the germline ends. DNA for the CDR3: TGTGCCAGCAGTTTATCGGGCAATCAGCCCCAGCATTTT. Protein product: CASSLSGNQPQHF.

Many counts were recorded for this clonotype. This chain joins TRBV2 and TRBJ1-4; 9 bases are a match to TRBD1. Germline loops: CDR1 SNHLY, CDR2 FYNNEI. V lost 5 bases to trimming and J lost 4 bases; unmatched junction nucleotides: 8. The CDR3 is 16 residues long. The CDR3 coding sequence is TGTGCCAGCAGTCATATCCCGGGACAGGGTAATGAAAAACTGTTTTTT. Its translation: CASSHIPGQGNEKLFF.

V is TRBV4-1 and J is TRBJ1-2; 8 positions agree with TRBD1. The J segment lost 8 bases and the V segment lost 3 bases, leaving 5 bases of the junction unmatched. From germline, CDR1 is MGHRA and CDR2 YSYEKL. The CDR3 has 13 residues. This CDR3 reads CASSQQGARGYTF. The DNA of the CDR3 is TGCGCCAGCAGCCAGCAGGGGGCGCGAGGCTACACCTTC.

This clonotype was observed many times. DNA of the CDR3: TGTGCCAGCAGTGAAGCGTACCCATTAGGGAGGCAGTTCTTC. This encodes CASSEAYPLGRQFF. V usage is TRBV2 and J usage is TRBJ2-1; D may be TRBD2 (5 bases). The CDR3 is 14 amino acids. Germline CDR1 and CDR2: SNHLY and FYNNEI. V lost 0 bases and J 12 bases, leaving 15 bases between the germline ends.

The chain combines TRBV20-1 with TRBJ2-1; 7 bases match TRBD2. Germline values: CDR1 DFQATT, CDR2 SNEGSKA (reference sequence). The CDR3 is 14 residues long. J lost 3 bases, V lost 0 bases, and 2 bases had no gene match. CDR3 sequence (DNA): TGCAGTGCTAGAGACCTAGCGGACTACAATGAGCAGTTCTTC. Translation: CSARDLADYNEQFF.